This TCR beta chain is drawn from a study of radiation and T cells in renal cell carcinoma. Sequencing was performed with immunoSEQ multiplex PCR; in TCRdb, only in-frame clones are kept and a portion is missing. Altogether some 72,000 clones are present, 82% being singletons, with the ten largest covering approximately 5.4%. Time point noted: blood 2 weeks post-SBRT. Treatment given: 15 Gy SBRT to primary tumor, nephrectomy 4 weeks later. The material sequenced was blood, taken from a patient whose treatment included radiotherapy and nephrectomy. This TCR was recovered from a man between 60 and 70 years old with renal cell carcinoma.

CDR3: CASSRDTYEPDTQYF. The CDR3 nucleotides read TGTGCCAGCAGCCGCGACACATACGAGCCAGATACGCAGTATTTT. The V gene is TRBV5-8, the J gene TRBJ2-3; no reliable D call. The CDR3 is 15 amino acids. The V and J ends lost 4 bases and 4 bases respectively, with 16 bases between them. CDR1 and CDR2 from the germline V gene are SGHTS and YDEGEE.